This T cell receptor (beta chain) emerged from a study of blood T cell repertoires in COVID-19. Whole-study context: Acute-phase and convalescent COVID-19 samples originated in the United States, Italy and Spain.

Germline assignment: CDR1 SQVTM and CDR2 ANQGSEA. The CDR3 loop spans 15 amino acids. The V and J ends lost 6 bases and 3 bases respectively, with 17 bases between them. Per the study methods: Estimates of nucleated cell counts were drawn from the amplification of reference gene primers. The assay was immunoSEQ multiplex PCR, and TCRdb's table has in-frame clones only and misses some. The V and J calls and clone size were taken over from that table, and D and trimming were inferred from the DNA. In the table there are around 450,000 clones, around 90% of which are singletons. The age range of participants was about 18 to 100 years, with residence in about two dozen US areas. Clinical histories supplied by participants themselves formed the basis of cohort assignment.

The receptor's source is a woman in her late teens or twenties with acute COVID-19. The chain couples TRBV29-1 to TRBJ1-4; tentatively, D is TRBD1 (6 bases). Sequencing was performed on PBMCs or T cells enriched from blood (not recorded which). The CDR3 region has the DNA TGCAGCGTCGTTCTCCAGGGGAGGGCTAATGAAAAACTGTTTTTT. Encoded protein: CSVVLQGRANEKLFF. The full variable domain, its missing parts supplied by reference TRBV29-1 and TRBJ1-4, is SAVISQKPSRDICQRGTSLTIQCQVDSQVTMMFWYRQQPGQSLTLIATANQGSEATYESGFVIDKFPISRPNLTFSTLTVSNMSPEDSSIYLCSVVLQGRANEKLFFGSGTQLSVL.